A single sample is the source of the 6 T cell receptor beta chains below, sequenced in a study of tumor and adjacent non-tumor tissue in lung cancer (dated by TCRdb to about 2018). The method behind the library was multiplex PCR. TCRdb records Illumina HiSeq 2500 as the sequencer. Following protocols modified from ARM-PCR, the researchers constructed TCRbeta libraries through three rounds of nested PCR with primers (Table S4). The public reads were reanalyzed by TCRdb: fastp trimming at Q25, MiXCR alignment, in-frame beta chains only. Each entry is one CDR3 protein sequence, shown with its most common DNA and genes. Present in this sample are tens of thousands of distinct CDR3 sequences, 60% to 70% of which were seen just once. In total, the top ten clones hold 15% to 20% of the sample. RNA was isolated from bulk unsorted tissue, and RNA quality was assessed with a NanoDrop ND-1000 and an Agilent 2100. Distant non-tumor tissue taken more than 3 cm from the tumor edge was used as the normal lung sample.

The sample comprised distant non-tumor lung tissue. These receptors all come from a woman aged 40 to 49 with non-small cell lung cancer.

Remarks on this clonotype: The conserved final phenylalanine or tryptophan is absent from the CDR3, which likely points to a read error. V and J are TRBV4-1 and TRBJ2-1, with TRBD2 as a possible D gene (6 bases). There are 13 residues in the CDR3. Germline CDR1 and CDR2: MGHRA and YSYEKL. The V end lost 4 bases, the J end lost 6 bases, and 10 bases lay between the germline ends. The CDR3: CASSPMTSNEQFV. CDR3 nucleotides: TGCGCCAGCAGCCCCATGACTAGCAATGAGCAGTTCGTC.

In DNA form, the CDR3 reads TGTGCCAGTAGTACCGAAGGAGACTACAATGAGCAGTTCTTC. Residues: CASSTEGDYNEQFF. This chain joins TRBV19 and TRBJ2-1, with D unresolved. The germline V and J ends were trimmed by 4 bases and 3 bases, with 10 bases remaining between them. The V gene's germline CDR1 is LNHDA and CDR2 SQIVND (reference sequence). This CDR3 comprises 14 residues.

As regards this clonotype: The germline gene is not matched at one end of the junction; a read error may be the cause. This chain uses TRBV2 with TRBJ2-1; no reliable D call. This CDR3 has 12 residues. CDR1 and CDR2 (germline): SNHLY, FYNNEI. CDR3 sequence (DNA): TGTGCCAGCAGTGCGACCGGCGATGAGCAGTTATTC. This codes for CASSATGDEQLF.

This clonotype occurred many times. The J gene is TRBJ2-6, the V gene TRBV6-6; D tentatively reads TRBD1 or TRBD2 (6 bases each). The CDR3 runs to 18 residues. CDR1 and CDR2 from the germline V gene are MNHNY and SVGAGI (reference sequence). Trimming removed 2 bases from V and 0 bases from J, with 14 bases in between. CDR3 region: CASSYGGLTASGANVLTF. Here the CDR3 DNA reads TGTGCCAGCAGTTACGGGGGGCTAACAGCCTCTGGGGCCAACGTCCTGACTTTC.

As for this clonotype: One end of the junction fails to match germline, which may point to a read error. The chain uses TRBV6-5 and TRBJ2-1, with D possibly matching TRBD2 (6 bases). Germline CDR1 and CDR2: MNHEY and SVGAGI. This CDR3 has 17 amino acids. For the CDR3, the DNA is TGTGTCAGCAGTCTTAGCGGCTCTGCCAGCTCCTACAATGAGCAGCTCTTC. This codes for CVSSLSGSASSYNEQLF.

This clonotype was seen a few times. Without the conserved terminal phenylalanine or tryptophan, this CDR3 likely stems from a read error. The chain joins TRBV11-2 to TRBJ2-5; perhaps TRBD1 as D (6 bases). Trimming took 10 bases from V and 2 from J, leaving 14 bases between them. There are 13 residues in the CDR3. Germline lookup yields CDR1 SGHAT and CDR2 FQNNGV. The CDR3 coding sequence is TGTGCCACTTCGAGGGGGACACAAGAGACCCAGTACCTC. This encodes CATSRGTQETQYL.